These 31 T cell receptor beta chains were sequenced from one sample in a study of T cell clonotyping in hematopoietic cell transplantation. Assay used: immunoSEQ multiplex PCR; TCRdb lists only in-frame clones, some missing. This sample yields about 6,300 clones, of which 60% to 80% are seen a single time; approximately 40% belongs to the top ten. The material sequenced was peripheral blood mononuclear cells, taken 180 days after allogeneic stem cell transplant. Receptors were obtained from a male patient aged 65-79 years who had an allogeneic stem cell transplant from an unrelated donor, so T cells may come from the graft donor. Some clones in this sample may be carry-over from other donors' samples.

The rearrangement links TRBV11-1 to TRBJ2-1, with TRBD2 matching 7 bases. Germline trimming cut 3 bases from V and 7 bases from J; bases unmatched to any gene: 3. The CDR3 totals 13 residues. Germline CDR1 and CDR2: SGHAT and FQDESV (reference sequence). As DNA, the CDR3 is TGTGCCAGCAGCTTGAATAGCGGGAATGAGCAGTTCTTC. It specifies CASSLNSGNEQFF.

The genes are TRBV28 and TRBJ2-7; 9 bases line up with TRBD1. The length of the CDR3 is 16 residues. In germline, CDR1 is MDHEN, CDR2 SYDVKM. After removal of 4 bases from V and 4 bases from J, the junction contained 11 bases not matched to a gene. In nucleotides, the CDR3 is TGTGCCAGCAGTTCCCCAGCGGACAGGGGACGATACGAGCAGTACTTC. Translated, it gives CASSSPADRGRYEQYF.

In nucleotides, the CDR3 is TGTGCCAGCACCCAGAAAGAGACCCAGTACTTC. Protein product: CASTQKETQYF. This chain connects TRBV6-6 to TRBJ2-5; D remains unclear. CDR3 size: 11 residues. The germline V gene has CDR1 MNHNY and CDR2 SVGAGI (reference sequence). V was clipped by 7 bases and J by 3 bases, with 6 bases between them.

This clone is medium-sized in the sample. The gene calls are TRBV10-3 and TRBJ1-5; tentatively, D is TRBD1 (5 bases). Trimming took off 10 bases at V and 1 base at J, with 23 bases between the two ends. Per germline, CDR1 ENHRY and CDR2 SYGVKD. CDR3 length: 17 amino acids. The CDR3 spells CATSAERQHKSNQPQHF. In DNA form, the CDR3 reads TGTGCCACCTCAGCGGAGAGACAGCATAAGAGCAATCAGCCCCAGCATTTT.

The rearrangement uses TRBV7-2 and TRBJ2-5, with a tentative D call TRBD1 (5 bases). Trimming cost V 2 bases and J 7 bases, with 11 bases left between them. The length of the CDR3 is 13 residues. Germline CDR1 is SGHTA and CDR2 is FQGNSA. CDR3 bases: TGTGCCAGCAGCTTACCAGGGCCGGGGACCCAGTACTTC. It is translated as CASSLPGPGTQYF.

This chain links TRBV11-3 with TRBJ2-5; TRBD1 or TRBD2 may be the D gene (5 bases each). Germline lookup yields CDR1 SGHNT and CDR2 YENEEA. The CDR3 sequence is 16 residues long. Trimming pared 5 bases from V and 5 bases from J, leaving 21 bases between. The CDR3 is CASSVGAPQGGETQYF. In DNA, the CDR3 is TGTGCCAGCAGCGTCGGGGCCCCCCAGGGCGGGGAGACCCAGTACTTC.

This clone came up a few times. The identical CDR3 is also encoded by other nucleotide sequences in the sample. V is TRBV6-1 and J is TRBJ2-7; the D is unclear. This CDR3 has 10 residues. The V end was cut by 8 bases, the J end by 4 bases, with 6 bases between. Germline loops: CDR1 MNHNS, CDR2 SASEGT. CDR3 in amino acids: CASGPYEQYF. Here the CDR3 DNA reads TGTGCCAGCGGTCCATACGAGCAGTACTTC.

The chain has TRBV10-3 and TRBJ2-7; 10 nucleotides agree with TRBD1. The V gene end was trimmed by 5 bases and the J gene end by 3 bases; junction bases not matched to a gene: 10. In germline, CDR1 is ENHRY, CDR2 SYGVKD. CDR3 length equals 16 residues. The CDR3 reads CAISKLTGTGDYEQYF. Written as DNA, the CDR3 is TGTGCCATCAGTAAATTAACCGGGACAGGGGACTACGAGCAGTACTTC.

This chain connects TRBV7-9 to TRBJ2-5; 11 bases are shared with TRBD2. Germline V gives CDR1 SEHNR, CDR2 FQNEAQ (reference sequence). This CDR3 is 17 amino acids long. The V segment lost 7 bases and the J segment 1 base; nucleotides outside the gene matches: 11. The DNA of the CDR3 is TGTGCCAGCATCCAGCCCGGAGGGACTAGCGGCCAAGAGACCCAGTACTTC. It translates to CASIQPGGTSGQETQYF.

This clone came up a few times. This chain uses TRBV6-1 with TRBJ2-7; TRBD2 aligns across 13 bases. CDR1 is MNHNS and CDR2 is SASEGT in the germline V gene. The CDR3 runs 16 residues. V was clipped by 4 bases and J by 2 bases; unmatched bases: 5. The CDR3 region has the DNA TGTGCCAGCAGTGGTCAGGGACTAGCGGGGACCTACGAGCAGTACTTC. Protein product: CASSGQGLAGTYEQYF.

The rearrangement uses TRBV6-5 and TRBJ1-5, with a weak D call TRBD1 (5 bases). The V and J ends lost 7 bases and 3 bases respectively, with 10 bases between them. The length of the CDR3 is 13 residues. In germline, CDR1 is MNHEY, CDR2 SVGAGI. The CDR3 DNA reads TGTGCCAGCATTCAGGGCCTCAATCAGCCCCAGCATTTT. This sequence encodes CASIQGLNQPQHF.

The rearrangement uses TRBV9 and TRBJ2-1, with 8 bases fitting TRBD2. Germline V lookup: CDR1 SGDLS, CDR2 YYNGEE. V shed 4 bases and J 0 bases; nucleotides not matched to a gene: 9. The CDR3 covers 17 residues. The chain's CDR3 is CASSPRGREGSYNEQFF. The CDR3 DNA reads as TGTGCCAGCAGCCCTAGGGGCCGGGAGGGCTCCTACAATGAGCAGTTCTTC.

This clone was counted a single time. This chain links TRBV5-4 with TRBJ2-4; D possibly corresponds to TRBD2 (6 bases). The germline gives CDR1 SGHNT, CDR2 YYREEE (reference sequence). The V end was cut by 3 bases, the J end by 6 bases, with 16 bases between. The CDR3 consists of 15 residues. The DNA of the CDR3 is TGTGCCAGCAGCTCTGGGGGGTCCGGGATAAACATTCAGTACTTC. Translating it yields CASSSGGSGINIQYF.

In DNA, the CDR3 is TGTGCCAGCGCTAGGGCGGATACGCAGTATTTT. It codes for CASARADTQYF. V usage is TRBV2 and J usage is TRBJ2-3, with D unclear. The CDR3 has 11 residues. The germline V and J ends were trimmed by 8 bases and 6 bases, with 9 bases remaining between them. Germline CDR1 is SNHLY and CDR2 is FYNNEI.

The V call is TRBV2, the J call TRBJ2-7, with 9 bases that match TRBD1. The length of the CDR3 is 14 residues. V was pared by 7 bases and J by 3 bases, with 7 bases of the junction left unmatched. Germline CDR1 is SNHLY and CDR2 is FYNNEI. CDR3 bases: TGTGCCAGCACTCCGACAGGGGGAGGCTACGAGCAGTACTTC. The encoded protein is CASTPTGGGYEQYF.

The V and J genes are TRBV12-5 and TRBJ2-1, with D maybe TRBD2 (6 bases). V dropped 5 bases and J dropped 0 bases, with 11 bases sitting between them. This CDR3 spans 15 amino acids. Germline V CDR1 and CDR2: LGHNT, FRNRAP. CDR3 residues: CASGMGLPSYNEQFF. CDR3 DNA: TGTGCTAGTGGTATGGGACTTCCCTCCTACAATGAGCAGTTCTTC.

This clone was detected only a few times. The rearrangement links TRBV19 to TRBJ1-3; D call uncertain. The V gene's germline CDR1 is LNHDA and CDR2 SQIVND (reference sequence). CDR3 length equals 13 residues. V lost 6 bases and J 2 bases, leaving 8 bases between the germline ends. The CDR3 nucleotides are TGTGCCAGTAGCAGAGAGACTGGAAACACCATATATTTT. Its translation: CASSRETGNTIYF.

CDR3 in amino acids: CASTFGETQYF. The CDR3 nucleotides are TGTGCCAGCACCTTCGGGGAGACCCAGTACTTC. The V and J genes are TRBV6-5 and TRBJ2-5; D uncertain. The CDR3 length is 11 residues. The V gene's germline CDR1 is MNHEY and CDR2 SVGAGI. Trimming removed 7 bases at V and 5 bases at J, with 8 bases between.

The chain links TRBV5-6 to TRBJ1-5, with D unclear. Germline CDR1 and CDR2: SGHDT and YYEEEE. This CDR3 contains 16 residues. Trimming stripped 0 bases from V and 2 bases from J, with 12 bases between. The CDR3, as DNA: TGTGCCAGCAGCTTGGGGGGAGGCGGGGGCAATCAGCCCCAGCATTTT. This gives the protein CASSLGGGGGNQPQHF.

In its sample, this clone was seen a few times. J is TRBJ2-4 and V is TRBV19, with 9 bases lining up with TRBD2. The CDR3 runs 14 residues. The V gene end was trimmed by 3 bases and the J gene end by 9 bases; junction bases not matched to a gene: 6. Germline CDR1 is LNHDA and CDR2 is SQIVND (reference sequence). This CDR3 is CASSMGGRAFIQYF. The CDR3 DNA is TGTGCCAGTAGTATGGGCGGGAGGGCCTTCATTCAGTACTTC.

The rearrangement links TRBV29-1 to TRBJ2-7; D remains ambiguous. Trimming pared 2 bases from V and 2 bases from J, leaving 13 bases between. The V gene's germline CDR1 is SQVTM and CDR2 ANQGSEA. This CDR3 has 14 residues. The CDR3 is CSVETALGAYEQYF. The CDR3 DNA reads TGCAGCGTTGAAACAGCCCTAGGAGCCTACGAGCAGTACTTC.

V and J are TRBV6-4 and TRBJ1-5; possible D gene TRBD1, 5 bases. The CDR3 sequence is 13 residues long. CDR1 and CDR2 from the germline V gene are MRHNA and SNTAGT. The germline V and J ends were trimmed by 3 bases and 6 bases, with 9 bases remaining between them. For the CDR3, the DNA is TGTGCCAGCAGTGAGGGGGGTGTTCAGCCCCAGCATTTT. Protein sequence: CASSEGGVQPQHF.

In this sample, this clone turned up a few times. This chain connects TRBV4-1 to TRBJ2-7, with 7 bases lining up with TRBD1. Trimming cost V 1 base and J 2 bases; bases outside gene matches: 8. The CDR3 is 16 amino acids. The germline V gene encodes CDR1 MGHRA and CDR2 YSYEKL. The CDR3 nucleotides are TGCGCCAGCAGCCAAGCCCTGGACAGGAACCCCTACGAGCAGTACTTC. Encoded protein: CASSQALDRNPYEQYF.

The chain links TRBV4-1 to TRBJ1-2; D is unresolved. CDR1 and CDR2 (germline): MGHRA, YSYEKL. The CDR3 loop spans 14 amino acids. V shed 1 base and J shed 8 bases, with 14 bases lying between them. In DNA, the CDR3 is TGCGCCAGCAGCCAAGTCGACGGGAAACGGGGCTACACCTTC. Amino acids: CASSQVDGKRGYTF.

This clone was detected once. The gene calls are TRBV7-2 and TRBJ1-5; D not resolved. This CDR3 region has 15 residues. Germline V gene data show CDR1 as SGHTA and CDR2 as FQGNSA. Trimming removed 0 bases at V and 3 bases at J, with 9 bases between. CDR3 sequence (DNA): TGTGCCAGCAGCTTAGCCCCCCTTTACAATCAGCCCCAGCATTTT. Its translation: CASSLAPLYNQPQHF.

Here the CDR3 reads CASSFSETQYF. In DNA, the CDR3 is TGTGCCAGCAGCTTTTCAGAGACCCAGTACTTC. This chain uses TRBV5-6 with TRBJ2-5; D not resolved. This CDR3 is built from 11 residues. In germline, CDR1 is SGHDT, CDR2 YYEEEE. V was shortened by 2 bases and J by 4 bases, with 3 bases between the two germline ends. Complete variable domain (other parts from reference TRBV5-6 and TRBJ2-5): DAGVTQSPTHLIKTRGQQVTLRCSPKSGHDTVSWYQQALGQGPQFIFQYYEEEERQRGNFPDRFSGHQFPNYSSELNVNALLLGDSALYLCASSFSETQYFGPGTRLLVL.

V is TRBV7-2 and J is TRBJ2-2; D is uncertain. V lost 4 bases and J 2 bases, leaving 8 bases between the germline ends. Germline lookup yields CDR1 SGHTA and CDR2 FQGNSA. This CDR3 comprises 14 residues. The CDR3 nucleotides read TGTGCCAGCAGCTCAGACCCTAACACCGGGGAGCTGTTTTTT. This translates into CASSSDPNTGELFF.

This clone is medium-sized in the sample. This chain connects TRBV10-3 to TRBJ2-1, with D perhaps matching TRBD2 (8 bases). Per germline, CDR1 ENHRY and CDR2 SYGVKD. V was cut by 1 base and J by 8 bases, with 21 bases left in between. The CDR3 consists of 17 residues. The CDR3 loop is CAISEFPGGQTSDEQFF. For the CDR3, the DNA is TGTGCCATCAGTGAGTTTCCAGGGGGGCAGACTAGCGATGAGCAGTTCTTC.

This chain uses TRBV2 with TRBJ1-4; possible D gene TRBD1, 5 bases. Deletions cut 9 bases from V and 1 base from J, with 9 bases between. CDR3 length: 13 amino acids. Looked up from germline, CDR1 is SNHLY and CDR2 is FYNNEI. The CDR3 DNA is TGTGCCAGTAGGGGCGAAACTAATGAAAAACTGTTTTTT. Translating gives CASRGETNEKLFF.

This sequence joins TRBV5-1 and TRBJ2-5; 7 bases line up with TRBD1. Germline CDR1 SGHRS, CDR2 YFSETQ. V was clipped by 0 bases and J by 1 base; unmatched bases: 3. CDR3 length: 15 amino acids. Here the CDR3 reads CASSLVPGGQETQYF. As DNA, the CDR3 is TGCGCCAGCAGCTTGGTACCAGGGGGCCAAGAGACCCAGTACTTC.

This rearrangement joins TRBV28 to TRBJ1-2, with 10 bases that match TRBD1. Losses at the gene ends were 4 bases for V and 4 bases for J; bases not matched to a gene: 9. CDR1 is MDHEN and CDR2 is SYDVKM in the germline V gene. The CDR3 runs 16 residues. CDR3 in DNA: TGTGCCAGCAGTTCGGGCTGGGGACAGGGGTTCTATGGCTACACCTTC. Residues: CASSSGWGQGFYGYTF.